The sample holds many counts of the clone carrying this T cell receptor beta chain. Its cognate antigen is unknown. Trimming shortened V by 9 bases and J by 5 bases, and 11 bases separated the two germline ends. This CDR3 has 12 residues. Germline loops: CDR1 MDHEN, CDR2 SYDVKM. The sample originates from a study of spatial heterogeneity in lung cancer. Study-level findings and limits: One measure, the expanded intratumoral alpha and beta TCR count, tracked tumor mutation counts.

Time point: sample taken at primary tumor resection. TCRdb itself ran the 5' RACE reads through MiXCR, one entry per CDR3 protein. The profile shows about 9,900 distinct CDR3 sequences, less than 7.5% of them singletons. The J gene is TRBJ1-5, the V gene TRBV28; possible D gene TRBD1, 5 bases. This clonotype was obtained from a female donor with early-stage non-small cell lung cancer. The sequencing here drew on lung tumor tissue, taken at surgery. CDR3 loop: CASAGYDQPQHF. In DNA, the CDR3 is TGTGCCAGTGCAGGGTACGATCAGCCCCAGCATTTT.